This is a list of T cell receptor beta chains from one sample in a study of blood T cell repertoires in COVID-19. Profiled with immunoSEQ multiplex PCR; TCRdb holds only in-frame clones, not every one. The repertoire has around 80,000 clones, about four fifths of them found once; the top ten carry over 9.5%. Sequenced input: peripheral blood. Receptors originate from a man older than 75 with acute or convalescent COVID-19. Each CDR3 is given with its conserved first and last residue. Fields, in order: CDR3 protein, CDR3 DNA, clone size, D gene, J gene, V gene. The D gene is left open where the match is weak. Size tells how often a clone was seen (once, few, many) or the class of an expanded clone, and some rows leave it out.

CDR3aa: CASSGRGVGNTIYF
CDR3nt: TGTGCCAGCAGCGGTCGGGGTGTCGGAAACACCATATATTTT
abundance: few
d_gene: NA
j_gene: TRBJ1-3
v_gene: TRBV3-1/TRBV3-2

CDR3aa: CASSPSTGESYGYTF
CDR3nt: TGTGCCAGCAGCCCGTCGACAGGGGAAAGCTATGGCTACACCTTC
abundance: NA
d_gene: TRBD1
j_gene: TRBJ1-2
v_gene: TRBV5-5

CDR3aa: CASSAGTGELFF
CDR3nt: TGCGCCAGCAGCGCCGGGACCGGGGAGCTGTTTTTT
abundance: NA
d_gene: NA
j_gene: TRBJ2-2
v_gene: TRBV5-1

CDR3aa: CASSGRPGGEKLFF
CDR3nt: TGCGCCAGCAGCGGGCGGCCGGGAGGCGAAAAACTGTTTTTT
abundance: NA
d_gene: NA
j_gene: TRBJ1-4
v_gene: TRBV5-1

CDR3aa: CATSIDLAGGSQYF
CDR3nt: TGTGCCACCAGCATAGATCTAGCGGGGGGTTCCCAGTACTTC
abundance: NA
d_gene: TRBD2
j_gene: TRBJ2-5
v_gene: TRBV15

CDR3aa: CASSLLGKETQYF
CDR3nt: TGTGCCAGCAGTTTACTCGGGAAAGAGACCCAGTACTTC
abundance: NA
d_gene: NA
j_gene: TRBJ2-5
v_gene: TRBV27

CDR3aa: CASSRGRQGYGYTF
CDR3nt: TGTGCCAGCAGCCGTGGCAGGCAGGGCTATGGCTACACCTTC
abundance: NA
d_gene: NA
j_gene: TRBJ1-2
v_gene: TRBV7-3

CDR3aa: CASSESGTGGYSNQPQHF
CDR3nt: TGTGCCAGCAGTGAGAGTGGGACAGGCGGCTATAGCAATCAGCCCCAGCATTTT
abundance: NA
d_gene: TRBD1
j_gene: TRBJ1-5
v_gene: TRBV6-1

CDR3aa: CASSQRSRQANEKLFF
CDR3nt: TGCGCCAGCAGCCAACGTAGTAGGCAGGCTAATGAAAAACTGTTTTTT
abundance: NA
d_gene: NA
j_gene: TRBJ1-4
v_gene: TRBV4-1

CDR3aa: CASGLVSPGGNQPQHF
CDR3nt: TGTGCTAGTGGTTTGGTAAGCCCGGGGGGCAATCAGCCCCAGCATTTT
abundance: NA
d_gene: NA
j_gene: TRBJ1-5
v_gene: TRBV12-5

CDR3aa: CASSMGADTQYF
CDR3nt: TGTGCCAGTAGTATGGGCGCAGATACGCAGTATTTT
abundance: few
d_gene: NA
j_gene: TRBJ2-3
v_gene: TRBV19

CDR3aa: CASSENQAGGADTQYF
CDR3nt: TGTGCCAGCAGTGAAAATCAAGCGGGGGGCGCGGATACGCAGTATTTT
abundance: NA
d_gene: TRBD2
j_gene: TRBJ2-3
v_gene: TRBV2

CDR3aa: CAWTRSNTEAFF
CDR3nt: TGTGCCTGGACACGGTCGAACACTGAAGCTTTCTTT
abundance: NA
d_gene: NA
j_gene: TRBJ1-1
v_gene: TRBV30

CDR3aa: CASSQSVQGGNYGYTF
CDR3nt: TGCGCCAGCAGCCAAAGTGTCCAGGGTGGTAACTATGGCTACACCTTC
abundance: NA
d_gene: NA
j_gene: TRBJ1-2
v_gene: TRBV4-1

CDR3aa: CASSLTGGINEQFF
CDR3nt: TGCGCCAGCAGCTTGACAGGGGGCATCAATGAGCAGTTCTTC
abundance: NA
d_gene: TRBD1
j_gene: TRBJ2-1
v_gene: TRBV5-1

CDR3aa: CASSRRTSGLDTQYF
CDR3nt: TGTGCCAGCAGCCGCAGGACTAGCGGGTTAGATACGCAGTATTTT
abundance: NA
d_gene: TRBD2
j_gene: TRBJ2-3
v_gene: TRBV6-5

CDR3aa: CASSNGQGLITEAFF
CDR3nt: TGTGCCAGCAGTAACGGACAGGGCTTGATCACTGAAGCTTTCTTT
abundance: once
d_gene: TRBD1
j_gene: TRBJ1-1
v_gene: TRBV27

CDR3aa: CASRSGVTEAFF
CDR3nt: TGTGCCAGCCGGAGCGGGGTCACTGAAGCTTTCTTT
abundance: NA
d_gene: NA
j_gene: TRBJ1-1
v_gene: TRBV19

CDR3aa: CASSRRDGGSNQPQHF
CDR3nt: TGTGCCAGTAGTAGGCGGGACGGGGGTAGCAATCAGCCCCAGCATTTT
abundance: NA
d_gene: NA
j_gene: TRBJ1-5
v_gene: TRBV19

CDR3aa: CASSKVSGGATYYNEQFF
CDR3nt: TGTGCCAGTAGTAAGGTTAGCGGGGGGGCCACTTACTACAATGAGCAGTTCTTC
abundance: NA
d_gene: TRBD2
j_gene: TRBJ2-1
v_gene: TRBV19

CDR3aa: CASAPGATGSGTDTQYF
CDR3nt: TGCGCCAGCGCACCGGGGGCGACAGGGTCGGGCACAGATACGCAGTATTTT
abundance: NA
d_gene: NA
j_gene: TRBJ2-3
v_gene: TRBV5-1

CDR3aa: CASRQGSTDTQYF
CDR3nt: TGTGCCAGTAGACAGGGGAGCACAGATACGCAGTATTTT
abundance: NA
d_gene: TRBD1
j_gene: TRBJ2-3
v_gene: TRBV19

CDR3aa: CATSRDKQGAGNTIYF
CDR3nt: TGTGCCACCAGCAGGGATAAACAGGGAGCTGGAAACACCATATATTTT
abundance: once
d_gene: NA
j_gene: TRBJ1-3
v_gene: TRBV15

CDR3aa: CASSEGGGYGYTF
CDR3nt: TGTGCCAGCAGTGAGGGAGGGGGCTATGGCTACACCTTC
abundance: NA
d_gene: NA
j_gene: TRBJ1-2
v_gene: TRBV6-1

CDR3aa: CASSPGTSGGLISYEQYF
CDR3nt: TGTGCCAGCAGCCCCGGGACTAGCGGGGGGCTAATCTCCTACGAGCAGTACTTC
abundance: NA
d_gene: TRBD2
j_gene: TRBJ2-7
v_gene: TRBV5-4